The clone carrying this TCR beta chain was recorded a few times. A sample-barcoded 5' primer and a J-beta primer mix were used in a second PCR of about 7 to 12 cycles. TCRdb called the 5' RACE reads again in MiXCR, with one record for every CDR3 protein. The table has about 1.8 million distinct CDR3 sequences, about 50% seen once. The CDR3 extends over 15 amino acids. V dropped 1 base and J dropped 2 bases, with 10 bases sitting between them. Germline CDR1 reads SEHNR; CDR2 reads FQNEAQ (reference sequence). The data are from a study of blood T cells in healthy people across ages. The specimen sequenced was blood. The TCR originated in a woman in her forties in good health. This chain joins TRBV7-9 and TRBJ2-3; tentatively, D is TRBD2 (6 bases). This chain's CDR3 is CASSLVLRDTDTQYF. The CDR3 nucleotides read TGTGCCAGCAGCTTAGTTCTGCGGGACACAGATACGCAGTATTTT.